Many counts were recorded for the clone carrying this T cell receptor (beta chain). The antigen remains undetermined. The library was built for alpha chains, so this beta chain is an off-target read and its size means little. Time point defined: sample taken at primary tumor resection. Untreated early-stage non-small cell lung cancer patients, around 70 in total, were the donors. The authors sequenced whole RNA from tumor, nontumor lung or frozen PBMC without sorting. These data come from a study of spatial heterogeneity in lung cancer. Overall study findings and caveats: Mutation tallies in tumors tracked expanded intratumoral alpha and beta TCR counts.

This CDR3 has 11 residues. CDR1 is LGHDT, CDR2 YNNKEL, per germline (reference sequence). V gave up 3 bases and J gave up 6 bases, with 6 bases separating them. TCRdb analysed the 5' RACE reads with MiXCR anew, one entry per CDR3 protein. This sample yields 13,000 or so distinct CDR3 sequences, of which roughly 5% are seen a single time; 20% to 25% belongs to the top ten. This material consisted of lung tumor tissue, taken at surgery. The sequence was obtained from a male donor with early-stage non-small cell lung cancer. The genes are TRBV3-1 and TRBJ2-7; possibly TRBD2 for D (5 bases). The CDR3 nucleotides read TGTGCCAGCAGCCAGAGCGGCGAGCAGTACTTC. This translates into CASSQSGEQYF.